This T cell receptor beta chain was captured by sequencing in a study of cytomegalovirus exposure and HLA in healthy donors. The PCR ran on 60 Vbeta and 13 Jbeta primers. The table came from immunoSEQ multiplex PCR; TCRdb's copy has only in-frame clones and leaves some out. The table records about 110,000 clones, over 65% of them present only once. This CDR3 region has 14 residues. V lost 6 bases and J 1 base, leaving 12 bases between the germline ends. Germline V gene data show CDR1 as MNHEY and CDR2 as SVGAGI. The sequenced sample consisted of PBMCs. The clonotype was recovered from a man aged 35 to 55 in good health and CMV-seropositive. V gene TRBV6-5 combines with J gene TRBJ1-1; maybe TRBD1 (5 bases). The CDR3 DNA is TGTGCCAGCAGACCGGCCAGGGCGAACACTGAAGCTTTCTTT. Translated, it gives CASRPARANTEAFF.